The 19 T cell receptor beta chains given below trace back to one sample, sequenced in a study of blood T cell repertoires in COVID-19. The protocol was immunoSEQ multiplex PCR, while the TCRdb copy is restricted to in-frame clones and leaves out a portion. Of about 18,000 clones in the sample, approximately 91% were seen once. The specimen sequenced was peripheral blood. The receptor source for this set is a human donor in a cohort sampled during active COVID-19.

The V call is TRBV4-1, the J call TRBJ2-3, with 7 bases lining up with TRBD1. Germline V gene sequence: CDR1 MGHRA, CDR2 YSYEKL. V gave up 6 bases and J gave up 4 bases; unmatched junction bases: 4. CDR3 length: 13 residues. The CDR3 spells CASRSTGSDTQYF. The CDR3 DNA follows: TGCGCCAGCAGATCGACAGGGTCAGATACGCAGTATTTT.

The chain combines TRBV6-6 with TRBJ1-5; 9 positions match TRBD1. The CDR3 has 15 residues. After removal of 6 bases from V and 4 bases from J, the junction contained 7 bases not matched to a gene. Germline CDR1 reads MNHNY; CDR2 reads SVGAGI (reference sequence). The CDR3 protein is CASRHPGQGNQPQHF. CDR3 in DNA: TGTGCCAGCAGACACCCGGGACAGGGTAATCAGCCCCAGCATTTT.

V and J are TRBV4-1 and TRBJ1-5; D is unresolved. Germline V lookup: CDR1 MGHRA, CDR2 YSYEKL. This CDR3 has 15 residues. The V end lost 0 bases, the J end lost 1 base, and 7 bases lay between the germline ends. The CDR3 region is CASSQDGDSNQPQHF. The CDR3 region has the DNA TGCGCCAGCAGCCAAGACGGAGACAGCAATCAGCCCCAGCATTTT.

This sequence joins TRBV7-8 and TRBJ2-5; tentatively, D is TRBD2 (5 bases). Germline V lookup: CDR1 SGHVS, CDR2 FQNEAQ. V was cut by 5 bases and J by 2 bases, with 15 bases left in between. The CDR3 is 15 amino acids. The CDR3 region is CASSPSPNQQETQYF. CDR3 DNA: TGTGCCAGCAGCCCTAGCCCCAACCAGCAAGAGACCCAGTACTTC.

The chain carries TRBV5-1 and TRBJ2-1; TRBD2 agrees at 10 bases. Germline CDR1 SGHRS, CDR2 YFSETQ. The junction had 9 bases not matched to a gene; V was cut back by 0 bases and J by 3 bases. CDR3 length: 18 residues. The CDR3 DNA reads TGCGCCAGCAGCTTGGAACCAGCGGGGGGGCCGATCTACAATGAGCAGTTCTTC. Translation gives CASSLEPAGGPIYNEQFF.

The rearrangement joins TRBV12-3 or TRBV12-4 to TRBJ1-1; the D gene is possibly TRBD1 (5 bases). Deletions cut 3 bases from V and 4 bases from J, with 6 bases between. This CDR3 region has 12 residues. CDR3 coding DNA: TGTGCCAGCAGTTTTCAGGGCACTGAAGCTTTCTTT. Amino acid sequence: CASSFQGTEAFF.

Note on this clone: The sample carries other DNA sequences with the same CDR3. The CDR3 DNA is TGTGCCATCAGTGAGTCACAGGGGGCAACTAATGAAAAACTGTTTTTT. Amino acids: CAISESQGATNEKLFF. V gene TRBV10-3 combines with J gene TRBJ1-4; 8 nucleotides match TRBD1. Germline V gives CDR1 ENHRY, CDR2 SYGVKD. This CDR3 spans 16 amino acids. V shed 0 bases, J shed 0 bases, and the junction held 0 bases outside the gene matches.

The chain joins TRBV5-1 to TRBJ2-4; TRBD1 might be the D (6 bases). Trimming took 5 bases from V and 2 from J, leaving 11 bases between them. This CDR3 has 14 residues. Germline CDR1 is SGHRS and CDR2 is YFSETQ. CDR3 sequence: CASREGTSKNIQYF. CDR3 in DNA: TGCGCCAGCAGAGAGGGGACATCCAAAAACATTCAGTACTTC.

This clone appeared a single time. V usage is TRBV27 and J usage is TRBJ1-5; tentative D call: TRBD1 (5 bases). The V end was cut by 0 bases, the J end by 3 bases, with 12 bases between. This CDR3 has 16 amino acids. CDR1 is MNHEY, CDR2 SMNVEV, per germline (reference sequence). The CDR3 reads CASSLSRRGYNQPQHF. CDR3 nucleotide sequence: TGTGCCAGCAGTTTATCGAGGCGGGGCTACAATCAGCCCCAGCATTTT.

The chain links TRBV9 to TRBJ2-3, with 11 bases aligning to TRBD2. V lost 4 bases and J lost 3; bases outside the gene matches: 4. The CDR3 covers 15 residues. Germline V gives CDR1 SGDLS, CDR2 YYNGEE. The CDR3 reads CASSSRLAGTDTQYF. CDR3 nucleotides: TGTGCCAGCAGCTCCCGACTAGCGGGGACAGATACGCAGTATTTT.

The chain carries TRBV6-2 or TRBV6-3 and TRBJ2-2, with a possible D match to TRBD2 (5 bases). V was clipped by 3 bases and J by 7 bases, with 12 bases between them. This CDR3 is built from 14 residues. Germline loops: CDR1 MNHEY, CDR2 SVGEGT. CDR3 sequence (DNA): TGTGCCAGCAGTTATTTGGACTTAGTCGGGGAGCTGTTTTTT. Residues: CASSYLDLVGELFF.

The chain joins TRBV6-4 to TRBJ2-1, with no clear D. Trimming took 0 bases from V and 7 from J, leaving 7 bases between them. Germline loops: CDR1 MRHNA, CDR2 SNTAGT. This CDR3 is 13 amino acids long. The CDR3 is CASSDSPSNEQFF. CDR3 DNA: TGTGCCAGCAGTGACTCTCCTTCTAATGAGCAGTTCTTC.

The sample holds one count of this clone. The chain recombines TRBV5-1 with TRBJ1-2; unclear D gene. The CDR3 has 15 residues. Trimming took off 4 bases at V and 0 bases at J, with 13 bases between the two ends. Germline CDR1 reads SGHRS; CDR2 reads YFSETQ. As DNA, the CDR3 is TGCGCCAGCAGCGAGAACGGGGTAGCTAACTATGGCTACACCTTC. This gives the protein CASSENGVANYGYTF.

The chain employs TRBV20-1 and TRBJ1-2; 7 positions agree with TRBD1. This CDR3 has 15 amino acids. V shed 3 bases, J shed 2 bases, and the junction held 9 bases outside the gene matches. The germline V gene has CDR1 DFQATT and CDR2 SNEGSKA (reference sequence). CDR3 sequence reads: CSASLTGAANYGYTF. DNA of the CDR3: TGCAGTGCTAGTCTCACAGGGGCGGCGAACTATGGCTACACCTTC.

The CDR3 coding sequence is TGCGCCAGCAGCCGGGACAGGCCTCCTAATGAAAAACTGTTTTTT. The encoded protein is CASSRDRPPNEKLFF. The chain recombines TRBV5-1 with TRBJ1-4, with TRBD1 matching 8 bases. V was pared by 4 bases and J by 3 bases, with 5 bases of the junction left unmatched. Per the germline V gene, CDR1 is SGHRS and CDR2 is YFSETQ. The CDR3 runs to 15 residues.

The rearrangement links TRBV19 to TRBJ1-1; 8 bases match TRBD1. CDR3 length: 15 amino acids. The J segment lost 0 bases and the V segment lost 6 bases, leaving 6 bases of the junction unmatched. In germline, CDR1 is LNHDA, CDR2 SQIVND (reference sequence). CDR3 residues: CASSFRTGMNTEAFF. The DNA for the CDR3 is TGTGCCAGTAGCTTCCGGACAGGGATGAACACTGAAGCTTTCTTT. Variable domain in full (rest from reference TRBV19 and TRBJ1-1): DGGITQSPKYLFRKEGQNVTLSCEQNLNHDAMYWYRQDPGQGLRLIYYSQIVNDFQKGDIAEGYSVSREKKESFPLTVTSAQKNPTAFYLCASSFRTGMNTEAFFGQGTRLTVV.

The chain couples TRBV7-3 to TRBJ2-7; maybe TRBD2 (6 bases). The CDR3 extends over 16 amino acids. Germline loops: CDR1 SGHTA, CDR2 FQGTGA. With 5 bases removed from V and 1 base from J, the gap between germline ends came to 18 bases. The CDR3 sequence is CASSPRGVAASYEQYF. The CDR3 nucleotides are TGTGCCAGCAGCCCGCGTGGGGTAGCGGCTTCCTACGAGCAGTACTTC. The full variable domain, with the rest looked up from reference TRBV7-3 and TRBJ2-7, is GAGVSQTPSNKVTEKGKYVELRCDPISGHTALYWYRQSLGQGPEFLIYFQGTGAADDSGLPNDRFFAVRPEGSVSTLKIQRTERGDSAVYLCASSPRGVAASYEQYFGPGTRLTVT.

CDR3 coding DNA: TGTGCCAGCAAGCGGGACAGGGGAATCGATGAGCAGTTCTTC. This codes for CASKRDRGIDEQFF. The chain employs TRBV2 and TRBJ2-1; 10 bases map to TRBD1. Germline V gives CDR1 SNHLY, CDR2 FYNNEI. V was clipped by 7 bases and J by 8 bases; unmatched bases: 8. The length of the CDR3 is 14 residues.

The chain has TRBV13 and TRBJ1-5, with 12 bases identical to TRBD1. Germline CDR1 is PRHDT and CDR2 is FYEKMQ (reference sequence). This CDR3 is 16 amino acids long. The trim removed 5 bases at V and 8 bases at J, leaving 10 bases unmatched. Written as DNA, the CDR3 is TGTGCCAGCAGCCGTGGGACAGGGGGCTCGGGGGAGCCCCAGCATTTT. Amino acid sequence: CASSRGTGGSGEPQHF.